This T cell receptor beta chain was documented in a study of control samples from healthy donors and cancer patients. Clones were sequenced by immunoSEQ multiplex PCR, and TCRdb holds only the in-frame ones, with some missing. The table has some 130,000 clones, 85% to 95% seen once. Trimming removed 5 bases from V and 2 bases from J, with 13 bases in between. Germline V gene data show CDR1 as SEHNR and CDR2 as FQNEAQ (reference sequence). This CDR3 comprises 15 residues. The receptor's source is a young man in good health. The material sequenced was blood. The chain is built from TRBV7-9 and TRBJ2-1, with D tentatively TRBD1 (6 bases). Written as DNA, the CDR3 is TGTGCCAGCAGCCAACCAGACAGGCCCTACAATGAGCAGTTCTTC. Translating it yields CASSQPDRPYNEQFF.